Presented here are 24 T cell receptor beta chains from one specimen sequenced in a study of cytomegalovirus exposure and HLA in healthy donors. PCR involved 60 Vbeta and 13 Jbeta primers. TCRdb keeps only in-frame clones here, not all; method: immunoSEQ multiplex PCR. The sample shows some 150,000 clones, around 83% of them seen only once. Input material: PBMCs. The receptors here all came from a woman aged 18 to 35 in good health and CMV-seronegative.

This clone was recorded once. The rearrangement joins TRBV7-3 to TRBJ1-1, with D possibly being TRBD1 (5 bases). Germline V gene lookup returns CDR1 SGHTA and CDR2 FQGTGA. The V and J ends lost 2 bases and 7 bases respectively, with 11 bases between them. The CDR3 spans 13 residues. The CDR3 sequence is CASSLQQGGEAFF. The CDR3 DNA reads as TGTGCCAGCAGCTTACAGCAGGGTGGTGAAGCTTTCTTT. The variable domain in full, with the rest retrieved from reference TRBV7-3 and TRBJ1-1, is GAGVSQTPSNKVTEKGKYVELRCDPISGHTALYWYRQSLGQGPEFLIYFQGTGAADDSGLPNDRFFAVRPEGSVSTLKIQRTERGDSAVYLCASSLQQGGEAFFGQGTRLTVV.

The rearrangement links TRBV4-2 to TRBJ1-2; no clear D. Germline V lookup: CDR1 LGHNA, CDR2 YNFKEQ. This CDR3 is 15 amino acids long. Trimming stripped 4 bases from V and 4 bases from J, with 16 bases between. CDR3 coding DNA: TGTGCCAGCAGCCCACTCGCGGCCGAAGTCTATGGCTACACCTTC. Translated, it gives CASSPLAAEVYGYTF.

The genes are TRBV5-6 and TRBJ2-7; a possible D gene is TRBD1 (5 bases). The germline V gene has CDR1 SGHDT and CDR2 YYEEEE. The CDR3 totals 14 residues. V lost 0 bases, J lost 6 bases, and 13 bases lay in between. The CDR3 bases are TGTGCCAGCAGCTTGGGGCAGGGTTTGGGCGAGCAGTACTTC. Translating gives CASSLGQGLGEQYF.

This rearrangement joins TRBV7-9 to TRBJ1-2; 7 bases are a match to TRBD1. The V and J ends lost 8 bases and 8 bases, in that order; junction bases with no gene match: 11. The CDR3 loop spans 13 amino acids. CDR1 is SEHNR, CDR2 FQNEAQ, per germline (reference sequence). The DNA for the CDR3 is TGTGCCAGCCAATTAGGGGGCGCGGCGGGCTACACCTTC. Translating it yields CASQLGGAAGYTF.

J is TRBJ1-2 and V is TRBV5-4; 8 bases line up with TRBD1. CDR1 is SGHNT, CDR2 YYREEE, per germline (reference sequence). This CDR3 spans 13 amino acids. Trimming removed 0 bases from V and 6 bases from J; junction bases left unmatched: 1. As DNA, the CDR3 is TGTGCCAGCAGCTTGGACAGGGGGGATGGCTACACCTTC. Translated, it gives CASSLDRGDGYTF.

This chain joins TRBV12-5 and TRBJ2-3; 8 bases are a match to TRBD2. The germline V gene has CDR1 LGHNT and CDR2 FRNRAP. The junction had 9 bases not matched to a gene; V was cut back by 4 bases and J by 0 bases. The CDR3 length is 17 residues. The CDR3 here is CASGSPGSGDSTDTQYF. The CDR3 region has the DNA TGTGCTAGTGGTTCCCCGGGTAGCGGGGATAGCACAGATACGCAGTATTTT.

The gene calls are TRBV28 and TRBJ1-2; a weak D match, TRBD1 (5 bases). Trimming stripped 5 bases from V and 8 bases from J, with 24 bases between. The CDR3 spans 16 residues. Looked up from germline, CDR1 is MDHEN and CDR2 is SYDVKM. The CDR3 loop reads CASSPPGGVQAGGYTF. CDR3 DNA sequence: TGTGCCAGCAGTCCACCCGGGGGGGTACAGGCGGGAGGCTACACCTTC.

V usage is TRBV4-2 and J usage is TRBJ2-5; D possibly corresponds to TRBD2 (6 bases). With the DNA end fitting TRBJ2-7 better, the J assignment may be wrong. This CDR3 is 18 amino acids long. CDR1 and CDR2 (germline): LGHNA, YNFKEQ. This CDR3 reads CASSPRSGGLASSYEQYF. The CDR3 coding sequence is TGTGCCAGCAGCCCAAGGTCGGGCGGGCTAGCGAGCTCCTACGAGCAGTACTTC.

The chain has TRBV28 and TRBJ2-5; D is unresolved. With 4 bases removed from V and 6 bases from J, the gap between germline ends came to 9 bases. The germline V gene has CDR1 MDHEN and CDR2 SYDVKM. This CDR3 spans 12 amino acids. This CDR3 is CASSSNDKTQYF. CDR3 in DNA: TGTGCCAGCAGTTCTAACGATAAGACCCAGTACTTC.

The chain carries TRBV7-2 and TRBJ2-1, with D maybe TRBD2 (6 bases). The CDR3 spans 15 residues. The germline gives CDR1 SGHTA, CDR2 FQGNSA. V gave up 5 bases and J gave up 7 bases, with 18 bases separating them. The chain's CDR3 is CASSPHVEGQNEQFF. Written as DNA, the CDR3 is TGTGCCAGCAGCCCCCATGTGGAGGGCCAAAATGAGCAGTTCTTC.

This chain joins TRBV9 and TRBJ1-3; D is uncertain. V was cut by 0 bases and J by 0 bases, with 13 bases left in between. CDR3 length equals 17 residues. Germline V gene lookup returns CDR1 SGDLS and CDR2 YYNGEE. CDR3 nucleotide sequence: TGTGCCAGCAGCGTAGCTAAAGAGTTACCCTCTGGAAACACCATATATTTT. It encodes CASSVAKELPSGNTIYF.

This chain joins TRBV27 and TRBJ2-1; TRBD1 aligns across 10 bases. The CDR3 is 15 amino acids. Losses at the gene ends were 7 bases for V and 4 bases for J; bases not matched to a gene: 7. Germline V gene lookup returns CDR1 MNHEY and CDR2 SMNVEV (reference sequence). The CDR3 DNA is TGTGCCAGCATTCGACAGGGGGCGGGTTACAATGAGCAGTTCTTC. Protein sequence: CASIRQGAGYNEQFF.

The chain couples TRBV4-1 to TRBJ2-3, with 7 positions matching TRBD2. This CDR3 region has 13 residues. Germline V gives CDR1 MGHRA, CDR2 YSYEKL. V was clipped by 3 bases and J by 11 bases; unmatched bases: 8. The CDR3 reads CASSQGSGTLQYF. The CDR3 bases are TGCGCCAGCAGCCAGGGGAGCGGGACTCTGCAGTATTTT.

The gene calls are TRBV5-1 and TRBJ1-2; 8 nucleotides align to TRBD1. V shed 4 bases and J 2 bases; nucleotides not matched to a gene: 10. CDR1 is SGHRS, CDR2 YFSETQ, per germline. The CDR3 is made up of 16 amino acids. This CDR3 is CASSTDREYPNYGYTF. Here the CDR3 DNA reads TGCGCCAGCAGCACGGACAGGGAGTACCCCAACTATGGCTACACCTTC. The full variable domain, in which reference TRBV5-1 and TRBJ1-2 provide the parts outside the CDR3, is KAGVTQTPRYLIKTRGQQVTLSCSPISGHRSVSWYQQTPGQGLQFLFEYFSETQRNKGNFPGRFSGRQFSNSRSEMNVSTLELGDSALYLCASSTDREYPNYGYTFGSGTRLTVV.

The rearrangement joins TRBV7-3 to TRBJ2-7; 8 positions agree with TRBD2. CDR1 is SGHTA, CDR2 FQGTGA, per germline. This CDR3 region has 13 residues. V lost 2 bases, J lost 6 bases, and 3 bases stayed unmatched. This CDR3 reads CASSLGLAGEQYF. The CDR3 DNA is TGTGCCAGCAGCTTAGGGCTAGCGGGCGAGCAGTACTTC.

J is TRBJ2-5 and V is TRBV30; D might be TRBD1 (6 bases). The CDR3 consists of 16 residues. The germline V and J ends were trimmed by 2 bases and 5 bases, with 21 bases remaining between them. Germline lookup yields CDR1 GTSNPN and CDR2 SVGIG (reference sequence). Here the CDR3 DNA reads TGTGCCTGGAGTTCGAGGGGTACAGGGTTCGAGGAGACCCAGTACTTC. Its protein is CAWSSRGTGFEETQYF.

This sequence joins TRBV7-2 and TRBJ2-7, with 13 bases matching TRBD2. Germline CDR1 SGHTA, CDR2 FQGNSA. This CDR3 spans 15 amino acids. The trim removed 5 bases at V and 7 bases at J, leaving 8 bases unmatched. CDR3 in DNA: TGTGCCAGCAGCCCGTTGACTAGCGGGAGGCGGGAGCAGTACTTC. Translated: CASSPLTSGRREQYF. Full variable domain (remainder filled in from reference TRBV7-2 and TRBJ2-7): GAGVSQSPSNKVTEKGKDVELRCDPISGHTALYWYRQSLGQGLEFLIYFQGNSAPDKSGLPSDRFSAERTGGSVSTLTIQRTQQEDSAVYLCASSPLTSGRREQYFGPGTRLTVT.

V usage is TRBV9 and J usage is TRBJ2-5; 10 bases fit TRBD2. The J call is in doubt because the DNA end fits TRBJ2-7 better. The CDR3 sequence is 18 residues long. Germline V CDR1 and CDR2: SGDLS, YYNGEE. DNA for the CDR3: TGTGCCAGCAGCGTAGAAGATAGCGGGAGGACTCACTCCTACGAGCAGTACTTC. As protein: CASSVEDSGRTHSYEQYF.

The V call is TRBV6-5, the J call TRBJ2-7; 8 nucleotides agree with TRBD2. V shed 6 bases, J shed 2 bases, and the junction held 6 bases outside the gene matches. The germline V gene has CDR1 MNHEY and CDR2 SVGAGI. This CDR3 spans 14 amino acids. CDR3 sequence reads: CASRSGSVTYEQYF. DNA of the CDR3: TGTGCCAGCAGGAGCGGGAGTGTTACCTACGAGCAGTACTTC.

This chain uses TRBV9 with TRBJ2-1; 10 bases are shared with TRBD2. V lost 4 bases and J lost 4; bases outside the gene matches: 20. The CDR3 consists of 20 residues. Germline CDR1 SGDLS, CDR2 YYNGEE. The DNA of the CDR3 is TGTGCCAGCAGCACCCCCCTAGCGGGGGCCCCGGGGGCCCAATACAATGAGCAGTTCTTC. Translating it yields CASSTPLAGAPGAQYNEQFF.

CDR3: CASSSLGAVAYNEQFF. The CDR3 coding sequence is TGCGCCAGCAGCTCTCTAGGGGCGGTGGCCTACAATGAGCAGTTCTTC. J is TRBJ2-1 and V is TRBV5-1; D perhaps matches TRBD1 (5 bases). V was pared by 3 bases and J by 2 bases, with 15 bases between. The CDR3 has 16 amino acids. Germline V gives CDR1 SGHRS, CDR2 YFSETQ.

V and J are TRBV4-2 and TRBJ2-7; D not resolved. Germline V gene lookup returns CDR1 LGHNA and CDR2 YNFKEQ. V was pared by 4 bases and J by 5 bases, with 9 bases between. This CDR3 is 12 amino acids long. The CDR3 sequence: CASSPSGDEQYF. CDR3 coding DNA: TGTGCCAGCAGCCCCTCCGGAGACGAGCAGTACTTC.

The rearrangement uses TRBV7-6 and TRBJ2-7; 9 positions match TRBD2. Germline V gene sequence: CDR1 SGHVS, CDR2 FNYEAQ. There are 15 residues in the CDR3. V shed 5 bases, J shed 4 bases, and the junction held 9 bases outside the gene matches. The CDR3 is CASSDPGLAGYEQYF. The CDR3, as DNA: TGTGCCAGCAGCGACCCCGGGCTAGCGGGGTACGAGCAGTACTTC.

The V gene is TRBV9, the J gene TRBJ2-3, with TRBD2 identical over 12 bases. Trimming at V came to 3 bases and at J to 6 bases, leaving 11 bases not matched to a gene. Per germline, CDR1 SGDLS and CDR2 YYNGEE. The CDR3 sequence is 17 residues long. CDR3: CASSATLAGGQKDTQYF. CDR3 nucleotides: TGTGCCAGCAGCGCCACCCTAGCGGGGGGGCAGAAGGATACGCAGTATTTT. Using reference TRBV9 and TRBJ2-3 for the parts outside the CDR3, the full variable domain is DSGVTQTPKHLITATGQRVTLRCSPRSGDLSVYWYQQSLDQGLQFLIQYYNGEERAKGNILERFSAQQFPDLHSELNLSSLELGDSALYFCASSATLAGGQKDTQYFGPGTRLTVL.